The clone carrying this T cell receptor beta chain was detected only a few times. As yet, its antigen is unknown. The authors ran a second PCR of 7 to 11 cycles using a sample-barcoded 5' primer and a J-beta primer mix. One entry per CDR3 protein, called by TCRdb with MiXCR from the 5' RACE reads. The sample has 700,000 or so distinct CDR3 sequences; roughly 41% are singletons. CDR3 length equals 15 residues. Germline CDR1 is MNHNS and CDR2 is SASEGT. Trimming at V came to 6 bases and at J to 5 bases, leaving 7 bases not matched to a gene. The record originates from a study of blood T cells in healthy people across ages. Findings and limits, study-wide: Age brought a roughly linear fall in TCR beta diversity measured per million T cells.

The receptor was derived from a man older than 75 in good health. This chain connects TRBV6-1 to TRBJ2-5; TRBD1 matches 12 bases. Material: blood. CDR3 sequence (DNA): TGTGCCAGCAGAGCCGGGACAGGGGGCCGTGAGACCCAGTACTTC. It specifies CASRAGTGGRETQYF.